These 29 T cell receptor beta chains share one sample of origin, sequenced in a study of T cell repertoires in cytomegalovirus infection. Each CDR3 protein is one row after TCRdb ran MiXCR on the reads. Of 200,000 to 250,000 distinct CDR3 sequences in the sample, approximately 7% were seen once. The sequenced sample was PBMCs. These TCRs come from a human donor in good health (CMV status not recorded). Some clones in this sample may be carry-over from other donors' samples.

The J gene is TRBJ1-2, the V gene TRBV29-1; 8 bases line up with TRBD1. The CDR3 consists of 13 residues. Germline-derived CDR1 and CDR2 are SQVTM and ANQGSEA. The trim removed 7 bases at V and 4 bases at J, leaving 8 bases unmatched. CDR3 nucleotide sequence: TGCAGCGGCGGACAGGGCCTGCCCTATGGCTACACCTTC. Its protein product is CSGGQGLPYGYTF.

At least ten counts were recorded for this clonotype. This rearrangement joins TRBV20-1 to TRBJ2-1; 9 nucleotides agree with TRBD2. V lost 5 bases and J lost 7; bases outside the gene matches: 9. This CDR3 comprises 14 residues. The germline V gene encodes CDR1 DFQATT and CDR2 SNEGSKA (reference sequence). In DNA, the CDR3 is TGCAGTGCTTCCCTCGGCGGGGGGGCGAATGAGCAGTTCTTC. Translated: CSASLGGGANEQFF.

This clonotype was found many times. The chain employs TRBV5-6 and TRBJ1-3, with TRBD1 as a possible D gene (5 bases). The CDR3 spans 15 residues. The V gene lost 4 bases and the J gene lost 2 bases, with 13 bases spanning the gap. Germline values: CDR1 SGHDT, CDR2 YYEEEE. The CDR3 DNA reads TGTGCCAGCAGCGCCCGCGGGGGACCTGGAAACACCATATATTTT. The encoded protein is CASSARGGPGNTIYF.

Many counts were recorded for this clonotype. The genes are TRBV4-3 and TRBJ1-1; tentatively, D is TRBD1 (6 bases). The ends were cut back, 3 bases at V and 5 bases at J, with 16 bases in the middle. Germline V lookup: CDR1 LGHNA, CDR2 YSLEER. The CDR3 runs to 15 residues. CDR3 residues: CASSHTRGGSTEAFF. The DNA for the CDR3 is TGCGCCAGCAGCCACACTAGGGGGGGTTCAACTGAAGCTTTCTTT.

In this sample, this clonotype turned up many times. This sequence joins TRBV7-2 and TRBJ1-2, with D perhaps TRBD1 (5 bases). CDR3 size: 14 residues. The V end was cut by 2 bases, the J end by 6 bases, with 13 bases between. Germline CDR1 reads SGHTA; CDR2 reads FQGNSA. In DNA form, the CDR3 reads TGTGCCAGCAGCTTACAGGGATATCAAAATGGCTACACCTTC. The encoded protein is CASSLQGYQNGYTF.

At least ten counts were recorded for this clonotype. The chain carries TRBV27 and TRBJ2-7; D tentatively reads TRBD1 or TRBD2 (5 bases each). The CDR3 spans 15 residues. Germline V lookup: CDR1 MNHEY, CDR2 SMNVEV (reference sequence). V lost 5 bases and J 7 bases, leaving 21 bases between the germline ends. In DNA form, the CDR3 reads TGTGCCAGCAGTGCTGGCTTGGGACCGCAGAAGGAGCAGTACTTC. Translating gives CASSAGLGPQKEQYF.

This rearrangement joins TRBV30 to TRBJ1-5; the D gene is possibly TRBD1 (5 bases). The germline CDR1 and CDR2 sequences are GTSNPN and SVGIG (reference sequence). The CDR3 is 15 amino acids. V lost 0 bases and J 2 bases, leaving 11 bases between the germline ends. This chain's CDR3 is CAWSVRDPRNQPQHF. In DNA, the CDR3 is TGTGCCTGGAGTGTACGGGACCCCCGCAATCAGCCCCAGCATTTT.

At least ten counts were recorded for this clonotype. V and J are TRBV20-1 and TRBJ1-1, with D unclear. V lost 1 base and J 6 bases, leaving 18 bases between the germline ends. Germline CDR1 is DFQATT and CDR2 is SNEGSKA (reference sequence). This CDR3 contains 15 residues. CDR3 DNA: TGCAGTGCTAGAGGGCCCAACGGAGCAGTTGCTGAAGCTTTCTTT. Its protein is CSARGPNGAVAEAFF.

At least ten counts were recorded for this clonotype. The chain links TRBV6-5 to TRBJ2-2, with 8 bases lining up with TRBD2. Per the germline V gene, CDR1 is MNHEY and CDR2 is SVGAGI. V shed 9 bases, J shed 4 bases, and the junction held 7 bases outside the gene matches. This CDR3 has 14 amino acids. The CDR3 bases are TGTGCCAGTAAACCGGGGGGGCGCACCGGGGAGCTGTTTTTT. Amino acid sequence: CASKPGGRTGELFF.

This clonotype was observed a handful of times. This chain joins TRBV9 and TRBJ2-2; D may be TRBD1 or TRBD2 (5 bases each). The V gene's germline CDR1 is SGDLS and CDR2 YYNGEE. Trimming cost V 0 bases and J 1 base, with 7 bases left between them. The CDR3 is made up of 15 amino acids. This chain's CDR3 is CASSVVGGNTGELFF. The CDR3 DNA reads TGTGCCAGCAGCGTAGTTGGGGGGAACACCGGGGAGCTGTTTTTT.

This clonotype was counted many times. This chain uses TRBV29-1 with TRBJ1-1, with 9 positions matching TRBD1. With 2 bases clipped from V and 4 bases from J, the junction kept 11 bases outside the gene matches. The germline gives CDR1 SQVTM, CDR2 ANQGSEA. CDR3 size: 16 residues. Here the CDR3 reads CSVEYRRTGEGTEAFF. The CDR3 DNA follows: TGCAGCGTTGAATATAGGAGGACAGGGGAGGGCACTGAAGCTTTCTTT. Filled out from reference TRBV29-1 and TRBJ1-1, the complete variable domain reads SAVISQKPSRDICQRGTSLTIQCQVDSQVTMMFWYRQQPGQSLTLIATANQGSEATYESGFVIDKFPISRPNLTFSTLTVSNMSPEDSSIYLCSVEYRRTGEGTEAFFGQGTRLTVV.

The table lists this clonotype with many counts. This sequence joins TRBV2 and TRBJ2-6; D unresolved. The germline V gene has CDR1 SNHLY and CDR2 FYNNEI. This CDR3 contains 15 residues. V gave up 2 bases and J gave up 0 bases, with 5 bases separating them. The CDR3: CASSEINSGANVLTF. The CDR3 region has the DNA TGTGCCAGCAGTGAAATTAACTCTGGGGCCAACGTCCTGACTTTC.

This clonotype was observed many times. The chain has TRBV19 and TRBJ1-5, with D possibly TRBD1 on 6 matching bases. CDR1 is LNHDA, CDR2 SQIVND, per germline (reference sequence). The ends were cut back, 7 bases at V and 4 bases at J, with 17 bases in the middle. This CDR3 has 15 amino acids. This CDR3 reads CASINSGGPNQPQHF. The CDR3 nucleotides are TGTGCCAGTATTAACTCCGGGGGGCCAAATCAGCCCCAGCATTTT.

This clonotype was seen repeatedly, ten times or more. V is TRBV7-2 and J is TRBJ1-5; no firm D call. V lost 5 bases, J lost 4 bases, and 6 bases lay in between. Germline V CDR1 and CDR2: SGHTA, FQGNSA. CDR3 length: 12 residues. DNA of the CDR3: TGTGCCAGCAGCACCCAGAATCAGCCCCAGCATTTT. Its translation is CASSTQNQPQHF.

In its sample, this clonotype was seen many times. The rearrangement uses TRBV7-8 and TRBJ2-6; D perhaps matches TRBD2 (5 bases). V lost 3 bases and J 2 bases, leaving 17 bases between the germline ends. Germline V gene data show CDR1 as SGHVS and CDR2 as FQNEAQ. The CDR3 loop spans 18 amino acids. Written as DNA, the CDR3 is TGTGCCAGCAGCTTGCCGGGAACCGATTACACTGGGGCCAACGTCCTGACTTTC. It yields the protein CASSLPGTDYTGANVLTF.

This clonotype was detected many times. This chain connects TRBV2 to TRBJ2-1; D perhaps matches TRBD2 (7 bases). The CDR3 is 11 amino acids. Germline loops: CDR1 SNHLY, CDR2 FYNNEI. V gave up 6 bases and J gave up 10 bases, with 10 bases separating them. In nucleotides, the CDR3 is TGTGCCAGCAGGGGGGGGGCAGAGCAGTTCTTC. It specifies CASRGGAEQFF. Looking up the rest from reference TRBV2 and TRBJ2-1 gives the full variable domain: EPEVTQTPSHQVTQMGQEVILRCVPISNHLYFYWYRQILGQKVEFLVSFYNNEISEKSEIFDDQFSVERPDGSNFTLKIRSTKLEDSAMYFCASRGGAEQFFGPGTRLTVL.

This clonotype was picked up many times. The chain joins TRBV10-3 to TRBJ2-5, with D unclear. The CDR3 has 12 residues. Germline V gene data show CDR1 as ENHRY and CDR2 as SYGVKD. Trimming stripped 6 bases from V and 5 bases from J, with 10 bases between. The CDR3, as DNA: TGTGCCATCAGCGAGAATTCGGAGACCCAGTACTTC. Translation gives CAISENSETQYF.

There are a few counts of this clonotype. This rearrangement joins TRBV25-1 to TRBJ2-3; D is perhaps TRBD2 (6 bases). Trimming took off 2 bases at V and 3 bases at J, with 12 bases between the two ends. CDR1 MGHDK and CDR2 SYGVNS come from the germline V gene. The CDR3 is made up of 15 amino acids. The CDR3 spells CASSEAGSRTDTQYF. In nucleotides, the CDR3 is TGTGCCAGCAGTGAAGCGGGAAGCCGTACAGATACGCAGTATTTT.

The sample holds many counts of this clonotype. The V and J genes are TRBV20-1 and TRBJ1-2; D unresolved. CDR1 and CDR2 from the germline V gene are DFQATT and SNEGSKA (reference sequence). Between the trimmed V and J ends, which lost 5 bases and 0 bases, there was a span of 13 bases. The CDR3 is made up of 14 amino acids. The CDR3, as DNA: TGCAGTGCTCCAAAAGAGAAAGCTAACTATGGCTACACCTTC. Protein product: CSAPKEKANYGYTF.

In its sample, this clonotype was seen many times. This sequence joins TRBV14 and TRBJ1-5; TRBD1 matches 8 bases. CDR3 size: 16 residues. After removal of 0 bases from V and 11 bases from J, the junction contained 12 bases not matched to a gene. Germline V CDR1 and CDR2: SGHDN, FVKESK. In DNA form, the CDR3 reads TGTGCCAGCAGCCAAGAAGAGGACAGGGTAGGATCAGCCCAGCATTTT. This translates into CASSQEEDRVGSAQHF.

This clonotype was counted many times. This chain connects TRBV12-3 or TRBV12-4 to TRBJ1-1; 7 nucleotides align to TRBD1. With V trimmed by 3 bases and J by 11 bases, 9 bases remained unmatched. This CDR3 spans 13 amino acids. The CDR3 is CASSFSGQVRAFF. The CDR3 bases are TGTGCCAGCAGTTTCTCCGGACAGGTTCGCGCTTTCTTT.

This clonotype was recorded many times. CDR3 protein: CASSFPLAGGTDTQYF. CDR3 DNA sequence: TGTGCCAGCAGCTTCCCGCTAGCGGGGGGCACAGATACGCAGTATTTT. J is TRBJ2-3 and V is TRBV7-2; 10 bases match TRBD2. V trimming: 3 bases; J trimming: 1 base; junction bases outside the gene matches: 4. The CDR3 is 16 residues long. CDR1 SGHTA and CDR2 FQGNSA come from the germline V gene.

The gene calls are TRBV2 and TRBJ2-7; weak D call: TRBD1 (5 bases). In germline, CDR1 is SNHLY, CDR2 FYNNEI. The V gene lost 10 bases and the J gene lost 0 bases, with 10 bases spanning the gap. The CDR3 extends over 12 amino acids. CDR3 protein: CATRDGSYEQYF. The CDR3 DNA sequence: TGTGCCACCAGGGATGGCTCCTACGAGCAGTACTTC.

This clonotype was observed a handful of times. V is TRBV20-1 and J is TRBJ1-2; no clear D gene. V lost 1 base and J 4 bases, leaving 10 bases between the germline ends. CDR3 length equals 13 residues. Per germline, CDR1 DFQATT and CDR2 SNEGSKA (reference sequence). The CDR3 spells CSARATSTYGYTF. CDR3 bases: TGCAGTGCTAGAGCCACGAGTACCTATGGCTACACCTTC.

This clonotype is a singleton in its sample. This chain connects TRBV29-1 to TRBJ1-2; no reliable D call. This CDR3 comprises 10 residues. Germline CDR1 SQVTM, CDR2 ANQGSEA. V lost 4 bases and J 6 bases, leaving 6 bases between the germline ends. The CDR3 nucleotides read TGCAGCGTTGGACTGAATGGCTACACCTTC. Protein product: CSVGLNGYTF.

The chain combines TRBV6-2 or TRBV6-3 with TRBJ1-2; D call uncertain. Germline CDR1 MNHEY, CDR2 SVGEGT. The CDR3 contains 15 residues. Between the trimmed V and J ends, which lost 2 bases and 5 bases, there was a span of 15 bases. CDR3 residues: CASSYTTRGRYGYTF. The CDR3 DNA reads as TGTGCCAGCAGTTACACGACAAGAGGCCGTTATGGCTACACCTTC.

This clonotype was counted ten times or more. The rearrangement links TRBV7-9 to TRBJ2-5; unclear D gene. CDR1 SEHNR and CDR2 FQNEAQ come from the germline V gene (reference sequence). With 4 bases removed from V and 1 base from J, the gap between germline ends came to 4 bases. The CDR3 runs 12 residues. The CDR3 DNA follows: TGTGCCAGCAGCTCCCTCCAAGAGACCCAGTACTTC. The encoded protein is CASSSLQETQYF. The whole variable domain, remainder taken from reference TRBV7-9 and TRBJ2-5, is DTGVSQNPRHKITKRGQNVTFRCDPISEHNRLYWYRQTLGQGPEFLTYFQNEAQLEKSRLLSDRFSAERPKGSFSTLEIQRTEQGDSAMYLCASSSLQETQYFGPGTRLLVL.

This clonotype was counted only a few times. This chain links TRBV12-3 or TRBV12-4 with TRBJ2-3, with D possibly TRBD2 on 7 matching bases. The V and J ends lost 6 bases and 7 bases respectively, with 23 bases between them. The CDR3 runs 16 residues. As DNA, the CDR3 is TGTGCCAGCAGGCGCTCCTCGGGGGGCCTCGGGAATACGCAGTATTTT. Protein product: CASRRSSGGLGNTQYF.

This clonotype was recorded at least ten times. The CDR3 region has the DNA TGTGCCAGCAGCTTCAGGACAGGGTTTAACACTGAAGCTTTCTTT. Amino acid sequence: CASSFRTGFNTEAFF. The chain has TRBV7-2 and TRBJ1-1; 8 bases align to TRBD1. V trimming: 3 bases; J trimming: 2 bases; junction bases outside the gene matches: 5. The CDR3 covers 15 residues. Per germline, CDR1 SGHTA and CDR2 FQGNSA.